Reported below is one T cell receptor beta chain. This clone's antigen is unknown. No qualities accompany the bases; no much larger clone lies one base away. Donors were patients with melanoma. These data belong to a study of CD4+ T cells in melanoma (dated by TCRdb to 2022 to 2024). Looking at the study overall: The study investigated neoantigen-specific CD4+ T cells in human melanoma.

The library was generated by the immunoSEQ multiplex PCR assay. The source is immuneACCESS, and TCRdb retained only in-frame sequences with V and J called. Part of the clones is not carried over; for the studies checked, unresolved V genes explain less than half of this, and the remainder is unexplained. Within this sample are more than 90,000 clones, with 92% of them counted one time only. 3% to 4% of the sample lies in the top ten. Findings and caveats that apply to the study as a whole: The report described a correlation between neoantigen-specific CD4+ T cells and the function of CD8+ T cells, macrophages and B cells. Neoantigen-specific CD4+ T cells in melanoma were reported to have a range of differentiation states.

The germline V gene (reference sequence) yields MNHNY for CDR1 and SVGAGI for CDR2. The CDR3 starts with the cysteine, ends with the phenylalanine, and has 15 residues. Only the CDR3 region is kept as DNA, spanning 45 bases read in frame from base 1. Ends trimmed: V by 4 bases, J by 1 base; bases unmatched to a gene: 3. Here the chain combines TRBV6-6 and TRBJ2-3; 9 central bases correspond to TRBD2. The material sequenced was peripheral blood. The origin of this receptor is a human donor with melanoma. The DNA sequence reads TGTGCCAGCAGTTTGCCTAGCGGGGGCACAGATACGCAGTATTTT. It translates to CASSLPSGGTDTQYF.